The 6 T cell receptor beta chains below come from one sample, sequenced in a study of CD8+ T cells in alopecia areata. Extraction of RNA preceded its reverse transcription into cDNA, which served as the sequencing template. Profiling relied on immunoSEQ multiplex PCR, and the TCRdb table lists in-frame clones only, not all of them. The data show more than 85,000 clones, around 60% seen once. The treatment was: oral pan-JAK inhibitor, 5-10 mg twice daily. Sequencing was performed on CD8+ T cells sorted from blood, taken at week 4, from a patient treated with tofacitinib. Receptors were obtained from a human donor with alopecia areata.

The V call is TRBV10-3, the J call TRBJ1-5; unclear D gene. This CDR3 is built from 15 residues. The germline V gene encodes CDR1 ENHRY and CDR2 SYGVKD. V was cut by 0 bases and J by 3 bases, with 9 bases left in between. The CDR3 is CAISESTGYNQPQHF. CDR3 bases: TGTGCCATCAGTGAGTCGACGGGGTACAATCAGCCCCAGCATTTT.

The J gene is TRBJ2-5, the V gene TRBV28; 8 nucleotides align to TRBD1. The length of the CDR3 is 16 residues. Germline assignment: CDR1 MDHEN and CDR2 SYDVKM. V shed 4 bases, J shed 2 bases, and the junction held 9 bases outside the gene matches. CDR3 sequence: CASSSRPRGQQETQYF. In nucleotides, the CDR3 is TGTGCCAGCAGTTCGCGACCCAGGGGGCAGCAAGAGACCCAGTACTTC.

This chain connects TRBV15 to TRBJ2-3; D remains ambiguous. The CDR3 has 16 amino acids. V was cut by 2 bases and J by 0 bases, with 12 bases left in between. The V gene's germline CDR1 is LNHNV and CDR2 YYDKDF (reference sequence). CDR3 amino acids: CATSRSRLGSTDTQYF. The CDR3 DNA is TGTGCCACCAGCAGATCCAGGCTAGGGAGCACAGATACGCAGTATTTT.

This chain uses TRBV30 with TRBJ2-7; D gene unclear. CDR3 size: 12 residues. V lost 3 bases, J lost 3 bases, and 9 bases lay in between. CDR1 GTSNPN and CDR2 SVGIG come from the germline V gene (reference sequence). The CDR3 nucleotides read TGTGCCTGGAGCATGAGAAACTACGAGCAGTACTTC. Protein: CAWSMRNYEQYF.

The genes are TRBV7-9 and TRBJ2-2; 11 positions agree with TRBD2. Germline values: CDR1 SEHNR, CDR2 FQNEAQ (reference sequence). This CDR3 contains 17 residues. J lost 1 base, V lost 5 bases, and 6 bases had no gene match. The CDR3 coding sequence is TGTGCCAGCAGCATCACTAGCGGGGGCCGGAACACCGGGGAGCTGTTTTTT. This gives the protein CASSITSGGRNTGELFF.

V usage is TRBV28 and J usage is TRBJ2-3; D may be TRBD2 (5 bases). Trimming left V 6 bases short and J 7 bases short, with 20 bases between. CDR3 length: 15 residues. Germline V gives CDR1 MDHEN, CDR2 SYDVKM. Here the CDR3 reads CASRPNRGSRHTQYF. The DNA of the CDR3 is TGTGCCAGCAGACCTAACCGCGGGTCCCGGCATACGCAGTATTTT.